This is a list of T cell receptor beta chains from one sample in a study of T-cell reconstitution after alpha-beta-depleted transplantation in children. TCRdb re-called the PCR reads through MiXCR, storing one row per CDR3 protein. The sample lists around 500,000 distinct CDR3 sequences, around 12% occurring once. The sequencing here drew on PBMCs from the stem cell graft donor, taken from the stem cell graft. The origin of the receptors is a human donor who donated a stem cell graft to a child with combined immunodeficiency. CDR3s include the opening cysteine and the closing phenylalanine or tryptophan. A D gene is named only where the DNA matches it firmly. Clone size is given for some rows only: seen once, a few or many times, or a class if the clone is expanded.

CASSLVVGTSGTQYF	TGTGCCAGCAGCTTAGTAGTGGGGACCTCGGGTACGCAGTATTTT	many	.	TRBV7-2	TRBJ2-3
CASSLQATTSTDTQYF	TGCGCCAGCAGCCTACAGGCGACTACGAGCACAGATACGCAGTATTTT	.	.	TRBV5-1	TRBJ2-3
CASSGLAVSSYEQYF	TGTGCCAGCAGTGGGCTAGCGGTCAGCTCCTACGAGCAGTACTTC	.	TRBD2	TRBV12-3/TRBV12-4	TRBJ2-7
CASSQGYGHTGELFF	TGCGCCAGCAGCCAAGGCTATGGGCACACCGGGGAGCTGTTTTTT	.	.	TRBV4-3	TRBJ2-2
CASSIATENTEAFF	TGTGCCAGTAGTATCGCGACAGAGAACACTGAAGCTTTCTTT	few	.	TRBV19	TRBJ1-1
CASSLVDTGDTEAFF	TGTGCCAGCAGCTTAGTGGACACGGGGGACACTGAAGCTTTCTTT	few	.	TRBV7-9	TRBJ1-1
CASSLDRLLISGANVLTF	TGTGCCAGCAGCTTAGACAGATTATTAATCTCTGGGGCCAACGTCCTGACTTTC	few	.	TRBV11-2	TRBJ2-6
CASSNLLSSYNEQFF	TGTGCCAGCAGCAACTTGTTGAGCTCCTACAATGAGCAGTTCTTC	few	.	TRBV5-6	TRBJ2-1
CASSNNMGSHEQYF	TGTGCCAGCAGCAATAACATGGGGTCCCACGAGCAGTACTTC	.	.	TRBV7-6	TRBJ2-7
CASSVTGLSYNEQFF	TGTGCCAGCAGCGTTACAGGGCTCTCCTACAATGAGCAGTTCTTC	.	.	TRBV9	TRBJ2-1
CASSDARDSPLGYTF	TGTGCCAGCAGTGACGCCCGGGACAGTCCTTTAGGCTACACCTTC	few	TRBD1	TRBV2	TRBJ1-2
CAWSVGGGSYNEQFF	TGTGCCTGGAGTGTGGGCGGGGGGTCCTACAATGAGCAGTTCTTC	.	TRBD2	TRBV30	TRBJ2-1
CATSDFQIGRESSYEQYF	TGTGCCACCAGTGATTTTCAAATTGGGCGGGAGAGCTCCTACGAGCAGTACTTC	few	TRBD2	TRBV24-1	TRBJ2-7
CASRPDSYTDTQYF	TGTGCCAGCAGGCCCGACAGCTACACAGATACGCAGTATTTT	.	.	TRBV11-1	TRBJ2-3
CASRLSGSSYNEQFF	TGTGCCAGCAGGCTCTCGGGAAGCTCCTACAATGAGCAGTTCTTC	many	.	TRBV6-1	TRBJ2-1
CASSQGRAGTNTEAFF	TGTGCCAGCAGCCAAGGGCGGGCAGGGACGAACACTGAAGCTTTCTTT	few	.	TRBV14	TRBJ1-1
CASSLDRASEAFF	TGTGCCAGCAGCCTCGACAGGGCCTCTGAAGCTTTCTTT	.	TRBD1	TRBV27	TRBJ1-1
CASSRWGVGYEQYF	TGTGCCAGCAGCCGCTGGGGGGTAGGATACGAGCAGTACTTC	.	.	TRBV6-1	TRBJ2-7
CSTNGYRADEQFF	TGCAGTACCAATGGGTACAGGGCGGATGAGCAGTTCTTC	many	.	TRBV20-1	TRBJ2-1
CATSRRPGPAYNEQFF	TGTGCCACCAGCCGAAGGCCCGGGCCGGCCTACAATGAGCAGTTCTTC	.	.	TRBV15	TRBJ2-1
CASSPLGTGYNEQFF	TGTGCCAGCAGCCCCCTGGGGACAGGGTACAATGAGCAGTTCTTC	many	TRBD1	TRBV9	TRBJ2-1
CASSLGLTGFSYNEQFF	TGTGCCAGCAGCTTAGGACTCACGGGGTTCTCCTACAATGAGCAGTTCTTC	many	.	TRBV7-9	TRBJ2-1
CASSARGGVEVNEQFF	TGTGCCAGCAGCGCCCGTGGGGGAGTAGAGGTAAATGAGCAGTTCTTC	.	.	TRBV9	TRBJ2-1
CASSAGQNTEAFF	TGCGCCAGCAGCGCGGGACAGAACACTGAAGCTTTCTTT	many	.	TRBV5-1	TRBJ1-1
CASSQVRGEQYF	TGCGCCAGCAGCCAAGTGCGTGGCGAGCAGTACTTC	many	.	TRBV4-3	TRBJ2-7
CASSRTAGIGYGYTF	TGCGCCAGCAGCCGGACGGCAGGGATCGGCTATGGCTACACCTTC	.	.	TRBV5-1	TRBJ1-2
CASGATRATGELFF	TGTGCCAGCGGGGCTACCAGGGCCACCGGGGAGCTGTTTTTT	.	.	TRBV12-3/TRBV12-4	TRBJ2-2
CASSRRRAANTGELFF	TGTGCCAGCAGCCGGCGACGGGCAGCGAACACCGGGGAGCTGTTTTTT	many	.	TRBV7-3	TRBJ2-2
CASSVLGQGHGYTF	TGTGCCAGCAGCGTGTTGGGACAGGGACATGGCTACACCTTC	few	TRBD1	TRBV5-5	TRBJ1-2